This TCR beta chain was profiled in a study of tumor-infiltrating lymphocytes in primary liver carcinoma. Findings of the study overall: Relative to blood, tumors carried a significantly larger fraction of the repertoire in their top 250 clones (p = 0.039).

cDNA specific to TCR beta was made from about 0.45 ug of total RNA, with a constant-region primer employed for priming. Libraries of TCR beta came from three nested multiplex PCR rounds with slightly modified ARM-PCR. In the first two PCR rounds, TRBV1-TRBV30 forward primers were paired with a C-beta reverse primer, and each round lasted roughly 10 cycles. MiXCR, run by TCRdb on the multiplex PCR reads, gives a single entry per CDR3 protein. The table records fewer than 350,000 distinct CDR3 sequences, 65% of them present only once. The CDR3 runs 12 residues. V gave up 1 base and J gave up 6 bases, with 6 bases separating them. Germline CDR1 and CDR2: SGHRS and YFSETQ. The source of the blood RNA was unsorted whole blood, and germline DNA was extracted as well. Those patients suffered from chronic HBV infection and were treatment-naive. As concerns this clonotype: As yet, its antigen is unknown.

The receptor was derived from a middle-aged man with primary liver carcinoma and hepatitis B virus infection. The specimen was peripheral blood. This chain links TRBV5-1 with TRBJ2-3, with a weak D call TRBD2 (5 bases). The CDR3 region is CASSLWEDTQYF. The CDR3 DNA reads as TGCGCCAGCAGCTTGTGGGAGGATACGCAGTATTTT.